This T cell receptor (beta chain) appears in the sequencing data of a study of Graves' ophthalmopathy and Graves' hyperthyroidism. This clonotype was observed a handful of times. Its antigen is not known. V trimming: 3 bases; J trimming: 5 bases; junction bases outside the gene matches: 10. Germline V gene lookup returns CDR1 SGDLS and CDR2 YYNGEE. This CDR3 is built from 15 residues. Whole-study results and caveats: Ophthalmopathy cases were distinguished from stable hyperthyroidism by a 13-signature model, reaching around 90% sensitivity and about 80% specificity.

RNA transcripts provided the template for amplifying TCR beta CDR3 regions. First-round RT-PCR used HTBI primers; second-round multiplex PCR followed. Using its own MiXCR run on the multiplex PCR reads, TCRdb lists one record per CDR3 protein. The table lists about 380,000 distinct CDR3 sequences, over 15% of them singletons. The genes are TRBV9 and TRBJ2-5; the match to TRBD1 covers 7 bases. The sample was peripheral blood. The clonotype was recovered from a young woman with stable Graves' hyperthyroidism. The CDR3 DNA sequence: TGTGCCAGCAGCGACAGTGGACAGGCTCAGGAGACCCAGTACTTC. This gives the protein CASSDSGQAQETQYF.